This is a list of T cell receptor beta chains from one sample in a study of beta chain features in type 1 diabetes. The protocol was immunoSEQ multiplex PCR, while the TCRdb copy is restricted to in-frame clones and leaves out a portion. This table holds roughly 230,000 clones, approximately 11% found once. The specimen sequenced was naive CD4+ T cells from blood. These receptors were collected from a man aged 25 to 40 with type 1 diabetes. Each CDR3 is given with its conserved first and last residue. D genes are given only for firm matches. Clone sizes are given selectively: once, few, many, or a class where the clone is expanded.

abundance,v_gene,j_gene,d_gene,CDR3aa,CDR3nt
many,TRBV4-1,TRBJ2-5,.,CASSSLAVRETQYF,TGCGCCAGCAGCAGTCTAGCCGTGAGGGAGACCCAGTACTTC
few,TRBV5-1,TRBJ2-1,TRBD2,CASSLAASGAYNEQFF,TGCGCCAGCAGCTTGGCGGCTAGCGGGGCTTACAATGAGCAGTTCTTC
.,TRBV5-1,TRBJ1-2,.,CASSAYRVANYGYTF,TGCGCCAGCAGCGCCTACAGAGTAGCTAACTATGGCTACACCTTC
few,TRBV7-2,TRBJ2-7,.,CASSFTGHRSYEQYF,TGTGCCAGCAGCTTTACAGGGCACCGCTCCTACGAGCAGTACTTC
.,TRBV29-1,TRBJ1-1,.,CSLQGDLPRAFF,TGCAGCCTCCAAGGGGATTTGCCTAGGGCTTTCTTT
few,TRBV5-4,TRBJ2-7,TRBD1,CASSRQGPVEQYF,TGTGCCAGCAGCCGACAGGGGCCGGTAGAGCAGTACTTC
.,TRBV28,TRBJ1-1,TRBD1,CASSSGTGTSFF,TGTGCCAGCAGCTCCGGGACAGGGACGTCTTTCTTT
.,TRBV7-2,TRBJ2-5,.,CASSPYQETQYF,TGTGCCAGCAGTCCGTACCAAGAGACCCAGTACTTC
.,TRBV9,TRBJ2-2,TRBD1,CASSTPGQAVGELFF,TGTGCCAGCAGCACCCCGGGACAGGCGGTCGGGGAGCTGTTTTTT
few,TRBV7-3,TRBJ2-1,.,CASSLGQTNEQFF,TGTGCCAGCAGCTTAGGACAGACTAATGAGCAGTTCTTC
.,TRBV20-1,TRBJ1-1,.,CSARDAGQAFF,TGCAGTGCTAGAGATGCGGGGCAAGCTTTCTTT
few,TRBV30,TRBJ2-7,TRBD1,CAWTRQGLYEQYF,TGTGCCTGGACACGACAGGGCCTCTACGAGCAGTACTTC
.,TRBV11-2,TRBJ2-3,.,CASSLGADTQYF,TGTGCCAGCAGCTTAGGAGCAGATACGCAGTATTTT
few,TRBV19,TRBJ1-4,TRBD1,CSSRRTGDEKLFF,TGTTCCTCCCGTCGGACAGGGGATGAAAAACTGTTTTTT
.,TRBV7-9,TRBJ2-3,.,CASSREDSPSTDTQYF,TGTGCCAGCAGCCGAGAGGATTCCCCTAGCACAGATACGCAGTATTTT
.,TRBV29-1,TRBJ1-1,TRBD1,CSAGTGNTEAFF,TGCAGCGCCGGGACAGGAAACACTGAAGCTTTCTTT
few,TRBV2,TRBJ2-3,TRBD2,CASSEELAGGGTDTQYF,TGTGCCAGCAGTGAAGAACTAGCGGGGGGGGGCACAGATACGCAGTATTTT
.,TRBV9,TRBJ2-4,.,CASSVDSSVNIQYF,TGTGCCAGCAGCGTAGATTCCTCGGTTAACATTCAGTACTTC
few,TRBV15,TRBJ2-2,.,CATSRDYGELFF,TGTGCCACCAGCAGAGACTACGGGGAGCTGTTTTTT
.,TRBV9,TRBJ1-2,.,CASRHDTYGYTF,TGTGCCAGCAGGCATGACACCTATGGCTACACCTTC
.,TRBV19,TRBJ2-4,TRBD2,CASSIGLEGIQYF,TGTGCCAGTAGTATCGGACTAGAGGGCATTCAGTACTTC
few,TRBV19,TRBJ2-7,TRBD2,CASSKTGTSSYEQYF,TGTGCCAGTAGCAAAACCGGGACTAGCTCCTACGAGCAGTACTTC
.,TRBV30,TRBJ1-2,TRBD1,CAWTTRDRVPYGYTF,TGTGCCTGGACCACCCGGGACAGGGTTCCCTATGGCTACACCTTC
.,TRBV28,TRBJ1-1,.,CASSLGGAATEAFF,TGTGCCAGCAGTCTAGGAGGGGCAGCCACTGAAGCTTTCTTT
few,TRBV7-8,TRBJ1-4,TRBD1,CASSSEGQSNEKLFF,TGTGCCAGCAGCTCGGAGGGACAGAGTAATGAAAAACTGTTTTTT
few,TRBV28,TRBJ1-6,.,CASRQTNSPLHF,TGTGCCAGCAGACAGACCAATTCACCCCTCCACTTT
few,TRBV29-1,TRBJ2-7,.,CSVVGRSLREQYF,TGCAGCGTTGTGGGCAGATCCCTCCGTGAGCAGTACTTC
.,TRBV28,TRBJ2-7,.,CASSSVIYEQYF,TGTGCCAGCAGTTCGGTGATCTACGAGCAGTACTTC
few,TRBV30,TRBJ1-6,TRBD1,CAGGDREYSPLHF,TGTGCTGGAGGGGACAGGGAGTATTCACCCCTCCACTTT